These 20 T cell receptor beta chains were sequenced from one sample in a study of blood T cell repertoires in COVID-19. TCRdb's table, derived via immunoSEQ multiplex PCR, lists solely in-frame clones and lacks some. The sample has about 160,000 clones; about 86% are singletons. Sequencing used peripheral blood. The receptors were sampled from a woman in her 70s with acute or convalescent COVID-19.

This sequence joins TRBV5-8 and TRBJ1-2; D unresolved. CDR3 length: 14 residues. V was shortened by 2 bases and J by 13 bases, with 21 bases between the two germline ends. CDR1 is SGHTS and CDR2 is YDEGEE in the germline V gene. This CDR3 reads CASSLFRVTPYSTF. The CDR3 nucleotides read TGTGCCAGCAGCTTATTCCGGGTCACGCCCTATAGCACCTTC. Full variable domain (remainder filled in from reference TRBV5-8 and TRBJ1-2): EAGVTQSPTHLIKTRGQQATLRCSPISGHTSVYWYQQALGLGLQFLLWYDEGEERNRGNFPPRFSGRQFPNYSSELNVNALELEDSALYLCASSLFRVTPYSTFGSGTRLTVV.

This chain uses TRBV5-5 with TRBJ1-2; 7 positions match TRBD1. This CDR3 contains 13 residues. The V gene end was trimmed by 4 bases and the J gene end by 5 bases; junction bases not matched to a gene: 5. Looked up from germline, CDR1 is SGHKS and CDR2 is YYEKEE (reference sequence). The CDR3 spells CASSGDSGYGYTF. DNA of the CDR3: TGTGCCAGCAGCGGGGACAGTGGATATGGCTACACCTTC.

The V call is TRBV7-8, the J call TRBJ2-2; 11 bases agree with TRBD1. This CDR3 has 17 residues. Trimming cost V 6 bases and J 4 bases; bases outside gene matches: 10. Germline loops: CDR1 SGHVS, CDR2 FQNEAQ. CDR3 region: CASRPGTGGYFTGELFF. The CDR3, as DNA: TGTGCCAGCAGACCGGGGACAGGGGGTTACTTCACCGGGGAGCTGTTTTTT.

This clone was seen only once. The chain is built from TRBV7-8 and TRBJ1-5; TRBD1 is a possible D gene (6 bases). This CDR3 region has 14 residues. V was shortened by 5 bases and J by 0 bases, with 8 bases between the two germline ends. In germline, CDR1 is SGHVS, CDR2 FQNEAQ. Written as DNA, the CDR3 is TGTGCCAGCAGCCGGGGGCATAGCAATCAGCCCCAGCATTTT. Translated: CASSRGHSNQPQHF.

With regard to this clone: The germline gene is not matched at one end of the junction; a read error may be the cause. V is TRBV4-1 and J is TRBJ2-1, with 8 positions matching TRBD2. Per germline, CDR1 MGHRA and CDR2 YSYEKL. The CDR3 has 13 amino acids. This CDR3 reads CASSQDLVREVLF. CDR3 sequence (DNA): TGCGCCAGCAGCCAAGATCTAGTGCGGGAGGTGCTCTTC.

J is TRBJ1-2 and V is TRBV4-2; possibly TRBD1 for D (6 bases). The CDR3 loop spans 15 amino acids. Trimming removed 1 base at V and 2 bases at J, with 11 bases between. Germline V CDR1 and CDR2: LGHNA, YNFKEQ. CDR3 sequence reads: CASSQVWGTNYGYTF. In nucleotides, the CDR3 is TGTGCCAGCAGCCAAGTATGGGGGACAAACTATGGCTACACCTTC.

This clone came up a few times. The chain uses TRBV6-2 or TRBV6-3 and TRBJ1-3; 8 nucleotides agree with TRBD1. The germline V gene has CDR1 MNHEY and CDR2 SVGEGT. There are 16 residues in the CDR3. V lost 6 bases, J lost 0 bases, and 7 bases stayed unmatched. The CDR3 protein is CASSPRTGSSGNTIYF. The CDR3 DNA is TGTGCCAGCAGCCCTAGGACAGGGAGCTCTGGAAACACCATATATTTT.

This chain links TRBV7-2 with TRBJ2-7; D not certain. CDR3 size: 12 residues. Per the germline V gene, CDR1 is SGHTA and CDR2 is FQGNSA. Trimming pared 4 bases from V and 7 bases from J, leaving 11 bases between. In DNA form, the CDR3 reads TGTGCCAGCAGCTCCTCCTACGTGGAGCAGTACTTC. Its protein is CASSSSYVEQYF.

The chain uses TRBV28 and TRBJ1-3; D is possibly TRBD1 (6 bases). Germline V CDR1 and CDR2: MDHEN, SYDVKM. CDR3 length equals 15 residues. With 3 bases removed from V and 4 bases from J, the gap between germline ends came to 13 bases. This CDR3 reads CASSLFRGAGNTIYF. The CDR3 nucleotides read TGTGCCAGCAGTTTGTTCAGGGGAGCAGGAAACACCATATATTTT.

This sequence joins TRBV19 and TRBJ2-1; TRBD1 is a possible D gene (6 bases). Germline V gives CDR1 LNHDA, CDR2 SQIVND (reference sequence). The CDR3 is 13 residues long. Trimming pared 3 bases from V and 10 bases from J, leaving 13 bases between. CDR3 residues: CASSINRVGEQFF. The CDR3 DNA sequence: TGTGCCAGTAGTATCAACAGGGTCGGAGAGCAGTTCTTC.

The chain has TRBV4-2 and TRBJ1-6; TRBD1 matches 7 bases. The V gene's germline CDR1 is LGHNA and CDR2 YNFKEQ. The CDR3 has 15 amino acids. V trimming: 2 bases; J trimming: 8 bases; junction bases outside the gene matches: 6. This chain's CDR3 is CASSQPGQGDSPLHF. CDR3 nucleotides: TGTGCCAGCAGCCAACCTGGGCAGGGGGATTCACCCCTCCACTTT.

In nucleotides, the CDR3 is TGTGCCTGGAGTCTAACAGGGGGTCAGCCCCAGCATTTT. Translation: CAWSLTGGQPQHF. The chain recombines TRBV30 with TRBJ1-5, with 8 positions matching TRBD1. The CDR3 contains 13 residues. The germline gives CDR1 GTSNPN, CDR2 SVGIG (reference sequence). V lost 2 bases, J lost 6 bases, and 3 bases stayed unmatched.

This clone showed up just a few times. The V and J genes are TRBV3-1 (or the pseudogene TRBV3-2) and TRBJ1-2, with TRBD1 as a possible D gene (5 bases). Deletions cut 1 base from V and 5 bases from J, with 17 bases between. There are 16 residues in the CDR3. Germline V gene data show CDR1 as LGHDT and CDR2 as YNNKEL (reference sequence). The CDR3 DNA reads TGTGCCAGCAGCCAAGGCCAGGGTAACAACTTGTATGGCTACACCTTC. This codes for CASSQGQGNNLYGYTF.

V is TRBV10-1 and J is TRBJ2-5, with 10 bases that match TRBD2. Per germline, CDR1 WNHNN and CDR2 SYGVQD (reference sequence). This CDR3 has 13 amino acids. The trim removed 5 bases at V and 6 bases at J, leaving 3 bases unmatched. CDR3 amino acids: CASSKLAGQTQYF. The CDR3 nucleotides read TGCGCCAGCAGTAAACTAGCGGGACAGACCCAGTACTTC.

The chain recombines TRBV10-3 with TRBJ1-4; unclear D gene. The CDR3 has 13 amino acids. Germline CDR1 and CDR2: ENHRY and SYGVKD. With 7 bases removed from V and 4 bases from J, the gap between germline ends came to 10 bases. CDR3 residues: CAITGGLNEKLFF. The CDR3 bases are TGTGCCATCACGGGCGGGCTTAATGAAAAACTGTTTTTT.

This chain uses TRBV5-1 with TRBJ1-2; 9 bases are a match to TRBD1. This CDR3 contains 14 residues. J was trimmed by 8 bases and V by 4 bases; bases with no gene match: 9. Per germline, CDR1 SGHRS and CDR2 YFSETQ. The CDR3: CASSSGQGTEGYTF. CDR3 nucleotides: TGCGCCAGCAGCAGTGGACAGGGGACGGAGGGCTACACCTTC. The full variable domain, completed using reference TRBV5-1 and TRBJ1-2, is KAGVTQTPRYLIKTRGQQVTLSCSPISGHRSVSWYQQTPGQGLQFLFEYFSETQRNKGNFPGRFSGRQFSNSRSEMNVSTLELGDSALYLCASSSGQGTEGYTFGSGTRLTVV.

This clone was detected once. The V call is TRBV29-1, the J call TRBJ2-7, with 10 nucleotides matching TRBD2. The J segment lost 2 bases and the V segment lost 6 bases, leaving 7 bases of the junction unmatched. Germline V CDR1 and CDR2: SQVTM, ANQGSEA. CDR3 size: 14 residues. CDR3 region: CSVESGRGTYEQYF. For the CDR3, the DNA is TGCAGCGTGGAAAGCGGGAGGGGAACCTACGAGCAGTACTTC.

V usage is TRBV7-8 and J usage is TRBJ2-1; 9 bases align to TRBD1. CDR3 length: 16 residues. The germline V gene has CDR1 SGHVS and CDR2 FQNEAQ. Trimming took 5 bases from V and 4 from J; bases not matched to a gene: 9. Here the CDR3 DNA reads TGTGCCAGCAGCCCAGGAAGGACAGGGGTGTACAATGAGCAGTTCTTC. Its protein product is CASSPGRTGVYNEQFF.

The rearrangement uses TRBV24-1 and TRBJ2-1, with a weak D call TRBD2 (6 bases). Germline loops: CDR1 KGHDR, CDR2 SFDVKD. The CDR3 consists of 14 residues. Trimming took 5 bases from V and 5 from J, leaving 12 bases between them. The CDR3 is CATSGSTGDNEQFF. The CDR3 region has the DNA TGTGCCACCAGTGGGTCTACGGGAGACAATGAGCAGTTCTTC.

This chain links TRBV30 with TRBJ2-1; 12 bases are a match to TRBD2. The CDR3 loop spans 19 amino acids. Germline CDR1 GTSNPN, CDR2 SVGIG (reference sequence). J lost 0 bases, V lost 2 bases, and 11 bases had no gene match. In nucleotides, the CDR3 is TGTGCCTGGAGTCCGCTTTCGACTAGCGGGGGTCGCTCCTACAATGAGCAGTTCTTC. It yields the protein CAWSPLSTSGGRSYNEQFF.